These T cell receptor beta chains were read from a single sample in a study of blood T cells in healthy people across ages. TCRdb processed the 5' RACE reads anew with MiXCR; each CDR3 protein has one entry. The table has about 1.1 million distinct CDR3 sequences, roughly two fifths seen once. The sample was blood. The receptors were sampled from a man aged 18 to 30 in good health. Both conserved end residues are part of each CDR3. A D gene is named only where the DNA matches it firmly. Only part of the rows carry a size: once, few, many, or a class if the clone is expanded.

size: .; D: .; J: TRBJ1-1; V: TRBV5-6; DNA: TGTGCCAGCAGCTTGGCCCGGGACTGGGGGGACGCTGAAGCTTTCTTT; CDR3: CASSLARDWGDAEAFF
size: few; D: TRBD1; J: TRBJ1-2; V: TRBV2; DNA: TGTGCCAGTCAACGCGGGACAGGACCCTCCGATGGCTACACCTTC; CDR3: CASQRGTGPSDGYTF
size: .; D: .; J: TRBJ2-2; V: TRBV24-1; DNA: TGTGCCACCAGTGATCCCGCGACGGGGAACACCGGGGAGCTGTTTTTT; CDR3: CATSDPATGNTGELFF
size: .; D: TRBD1; J: TRBJ1-1; V: TRBV4-3; DNA: TGCGCCAGCAGCACAACAGGGGGACGGAGAACTGAAGCTTTCTTT; CDR3: CASSTTGGRRTEAFF
size: .; D: .; J: TRBJ2-3; V: TRBV15; DNA: TGTGCCACCAGCCAAAATTCAGATACGCAGTATTTT; CDR3: CATSQNSDTQYF
size: .; D: .; J: TRBJ1-1; V: TRBV20-1; DNA: TGCAGTGCTAGAGATCCGAGGGGTAGCAACACTGAAGCTTTCTTT; CDR3: CSARDPRGSNTEAFF
size: many; D: .; J: TRBJ2-3; V: TRBV7-2; DNA: TGTGCCAGCAGCAGCGACAGGACATACACAGATACGCAGTATTTT; CDR3: CASSSDRTYTDTQYF
size: .; D: TRBD2; J: TRBJ2-7; V: TRBV20-1; DNA: TGCAGTGCGGTACTAGCGGGGGGGATCCACGAGCAGTACTTC; CDR3: CSAVLAGGIHEQYF
size: once; D: .; J: TRBJ2-5; V: TRBV6-2/TRBV6-3; DNA: TGTGCCAGCAGTTACGGGGGGGCATTAGAGACCCAGTACTTC; CDR3: CASSYGGALETQYF
size: many; D: .; J: TRBJ1-2; V: TRBV9; DNA: TGTGCCAGCAGCGTAGATGTGGATTCCCCCATATATGACTATGGCTACACCTTC; CDR3: CASSVDVDSPIYDYGYTF
size: .; D: TRBD2; J: TRBJ2-7; V: TRBV12-3/TRBV12-4; DNA: TGTGCCGGCAGGACTAGCGGGGGGAACTACGAGCAGTACTTC; CDR3: CAGRTSGGNYEQYF
size: .; D: TRBD2; J: TRBJ2-3; V: TRBV20-1; DNA: TGCAGTGCCCACCCCCTAGCGGGGGGCCGGGATACGCAGTATTTT; CDR3: CSAHPLAGGRDTQYF
size: .; D: .; J: TRBJ2-1; V: TRBV20-1; DNA: TGCAGTGCTAGGACTGCTCAGGGGTTTAGGTACAATGAGCAGTTCTTC; CDR3: CSARTAQGFRYNEQFF
size: .; D: .; J: TRBJ2-1; V: TRBV2; DNA: TGTGCCAGCATGGCGAGCAGGGCTAATGAGCAGTTCTTC; CDR3: CASMASRANEQFF
size: many; D: TRBD2; J: TRBJ2-1; V: TRBV4-3; DNA: TGCGCCAGCAGCCCGAAGGACGGGAGGTCCTACAATGAGCAGTTCTTC; CDR3: CASSPKDGRSYNEQFF
size: .; D: TRBD1; J: TRBJ1-1; V: TRBV20-1; DNA: TGCAGTGCTAGCACAGGGGGTATTGACACTGAAGCTTTCTTT; CDR3: CSASTGGIDTEAFF
size: many; D: TRBD1; J: TRBJ1-1; V: TRBV5-1; DNA: TGCGCCAGCAGCTGGGGACAGGGAAACACTGAAGCTTTCTTT; CDR3: CASSWGQGNTEAFF
size: few; D: .; J: TRBJ1-2; V: TRBV27; DNA: TGTGCCAGCAGTCCTAGTATGGGGGAAGGGTATGGCTACACCTTC; CDR3: CASSPSMGEGYGYTF
size: many; D: .; J: TRBJ1-2; V: TRBV4-2; DNA: TGTGCCAGCAGCCAAGAGGCTCTCGCAGGGCACTATGGCTACACCTTC; CDR3: CASSQEALAGHYGYTF
size: .; D: TRBD1; J: TRBJ2-7; V: TRBV14; DNA: TGTGCCAGCAGATACGGACAGGGTCATGCCGAGCAGTACTTC; CDR3: CASRYGQGHAEQYF
size: few; D: .; J: TRBJ2-5; V: TRBV9; DNA: TGTGCCAGCAGCGTAGATCCGGGACCGGTGGTCTCGGAGACCCAGTACTTC; CDR3: CASSVDPGPVVSETQYF
size: .; D: .; J: TRBJ2-4; V: TRBV3-1; DNA: TGTGCCAGCAGCCATTGGAGAGCCAAAAACATTCAGTACTTC; CDR3: CASSHWRAKNIQYF
size: .; D: .; J: TRBJ1-2; V: TRBV4-3; DNA: TGCGCCAGCAGCCCCCACCCGGACAGACACTATGGCTACACCTTC; CDR3: CASSPHPDRHYGYTF
size: many; D: .; J: TRBJ2-7; V: TRBV29-1; DNA: TGCAGCGTCAGTGGGACTCTAAGGGACGAGCAGTACTTC; CDR3: CSVSGTLRDEQYF
size: .; D: .; J: TRBJ2-3; V: TRBV5-1; DNA: TGCGCCAGCAGCTTGACCGGCGACATGCTTTACACAGATACGCAGTATTTT; CDR3: CASSLTGDMLYTDTQYF
size: few; D: .; J: TRBJ1-2; V: TRBV12-5; DNA: TGTGCTAGTGGTTTAGGGACCTCTGGCTACACCTTC; CDR3: CASGLGTSGYTF
size: few; D: TRBD2; J: TRBJ2-1; V: TRBV4-1; DNA: TGCGCCAGCAGCCAAGGACTAGCTACGGCCTACAATGAGCAGTTCTTC; CDR3: CASSQGLATAYNEQFF
size: few; D: .; J: TRBJ2-1; V: TRBV15; DNA: TGTGCCACCAGCGAAAAAGGCTCCTACAATGAGCAGTTCTTC; CDR3: CATSEKGSYNEQFF